The 32 T cell receptor beta chains below come from one sample, sequenced in a study of T cells after yellow fever vaccination. TCRdb analysed the 5' RACE reads with MiXCR anew, one entry per CDR3 protein. Here the sample spans fewer than 450,000 distinct CDR3 sequences, roughly 8% being singletons. Sequencing was performed on PBMCs, taken about 49 days after the first yellow fever vaccination. The receptor set was obtained from a man aged 18 to 29 who received the YFV17D yellow fever vaccine.

V and J are TRBV6-2 or TRBV6-3 and TRBJ2-2, with TRBD1 identical over 9 bases. V lost 2 bases, J lost 4 bases, and 8 bases stayed unmatched. The CDR3 covers 17 residues. Germline-derived CDR1 and CDR2 are MNHEY and SVGEGT. CDR3 amino acids: CASSYPFGTGSTGELFF. CDR3 DNA sequence: TGTGCCAGCAGTTACCCGTTTGGGACAGGGAGCACCGGGGAGCTGTTTTTT.

In its sample, this clonotype was seen a few times. The chain uses TRBV5-1 and TRBJ2-5; TRBD2 might be the D (5 bases). Germline values: CDR1 SGHRS, CDR2 YFSETQ. Between the trimmed V and J ends, which lost 4 bases and 2 bases, there was a span of 9 bases. There are 13 residues in the CDR3. CDR3 sequence reads: CASSRGWQETQYF. The CDR3 DNA reads as TGCGCCAGCAGCCGGGGATGGCAAGAGACCCAGTACTTC.

The table lists this clonotype with many counts. The chain couples TRBV6-1 to TRBJ2-7; D possibly uses TRBD1 or TRBD2 (5 bases each). Germline V CDR1 and CDR2: MNHNS, SASEGT. This CDR3 has 14 amino acids. V was trimmed by 10 bases and J by 2 bases, leaving 18 bases between them. CDR3 nucleotide sequence: TGTGCCACCAGGGCCCCCGGGGTGACCTACGAGCAGTACTTC. Its translation: CATRAPGVTYEQYF.

A word on this clonotype: At one of its ends the junction is not consistent with the germline gene, which may arise from a read error. The chain employs TRBV3-1 and TRBJ2-2; 11 nucleotides match TRBD2. This CDR3 spans 20 amino acids. Per the germline V gene, CDR1 is LGHDT and CDR2 is YNNKEL (reference sequence). CDR3 DNA sequence: TGTGCCAGCAGCCGAAAACTAGCGGGGGACCCGATTTTAAACACCGGAGAGCTGTTTTTT. Translated: CASSRKLAGDPILNTGELFF.

This clonotype was counted at least ten times. The chain carries TRBV29-1 and TRBJ2-4; D assignment may be TRBD1 or TRBD2 (6 bases each). This CDR3 has 14 residues. Germline values: CDR1 SQVTM, CDR2 ANQGSEA. V lost 7 bases to trimming and J lost 0 bases, with 13 bases between them. The CDR3 here is CSAAGGLAKNIQYF. CDR3 nucleotide sequence: TGCAGCGCTGCTGGGGGGCTAGCCAAAAACATTCAGTACTTC.

This clonotype was seen many times. The chain has TRBV12-3 or TRBV12-4 and TRBJ1-5; no clear D gene. Between the trimmed V and J ends, which lost 6 bases and 4 bases, there was a span of 7 bases. The CDR3 sequence is 12 residues long. CDR3 sequence (DNA): TGTGCCAGCAGCTTTGGGAATCAGCCCCAGCATTTT. Its translation is CASSFGNQPQHF.

This clonotype occurred many times. The chain recombines TRBV5-5 with TRBJ1-2, with D possibly being TRBD1 (6 bases). The germline V gene encodes CDR1 SGHKS and CDR2 YYEKEE (reference sequence). This CDR3 contains 14 residues. V was pared by 0 bases and J by 6 bases, with 12 bases between. The CDR3 here is CASSLEWGGDGYTF. The CDR3 nucleotides read TGTGCCAGCAGCTTGGAGTGGGGGGGCGATGGCTACACCTTC.

This clonotype was seen repeatedly, ten times or more. The chain links TRBV5-4 to TRBJ2-3; 8 bases agree with TRBD2. V trimming: 4 bases; J trimming: 8 bases; junction bases outside the gene matches: 15. This CDR3 comprises 16 residues. The germline V gene encodes CDR1 SGHNT and CDR2 YYREEE (reference sequence). The CDR3 DNA follows: TGTGCCAGCAGCGCCCTCCCAGCGGGGGCCCCCAGTACGCAGTATTTT. Amino acid sequence: CASSALPAGAPSTQYF.

This clonotype showed up just a few times. The V and J genes are TRBV27 and TRBJ1-5, with D maybe TRBD1 (6 bases). The CDR3 sequence is 16 residues long. The V gene lost 5 bases and the J gene lost 0 bases, with 14 bases spanning the gap. Germline CDR1 MNHEY, CDR2 SMNVEV (reference sequence). The CDR3 here is CASSPATGYSNQPQHF. CDR3 bases: TGTGCCAGCAGTCCCGCCACAGGGTATAGCAATCAGCCCCAGCATTTT.

The chain employs TRBV5-4 and TRBJ1-2; 7 bases are a match to TRBD1. J was trimmed by 4 bases and V by 3 bases; bases with no gene match: 9. The CDR3 sequence is 15 residues long. Germline loops: CDR1 SGHNT, CDR2 YYREEE (reference sequence). The CDR3 spells CASSWGAGGPYGYTF. CDR3 nucleotides: TGTGCCAGCAGCTGGGGGGCAGGGGGACCCTATGGCTACACCTTC.

The chain employs TRBV6-5 and TRBJ1-6; unclear D gene. The length of the CDR3 is 19 residues. V was cut by 3 bases and J by 3 bases, with 21 bases left in between. Germline V gives CDR1 MNHEY, CDR2 SVGAGI. CDR3 DNA sequence: TGTGCCAGCAGTTATTCTTCGGTTTCTCTAGTCAGCTATAATTCACCCCTCCACTTT. Protein product: CASSYSSVSLVSYNSPLHF.

The chain carries TRBV5-1 and TRBJ1-1, with D maybe TRBD1 (5 bases). There are 15 residues in the CDR3. Trimming took 4 bases from V and 0 from J, leaving 13 bases between them. The V gene's germline CDR1 is SGHRS and CDR2 YFSETQ. For the CDR3, the DNA is TGCGCCAGCAGCCCCTGGGCAGGGATGAACACTGAAGCTTTCTTT. Residues: CASSPWAGMNTEAFF.

There are a few counts of this clonotype. The rearrangement joins TRBV5-1 to TRBJ2-1; D is perhaps TRBD1 or TRBD2 (6 bases each). This CDR3 has 15 residues. The germline V gene has CDR1 SGHRS and CDR2 YFSETQ. The V end lost 5 bases, the J end lost 3 bases, and 15 bases lay between the germline ends. The CDR3 nucleotides read TGCGCCAGCAGTGGGGGGCATACCCTCTACAATGAGCAGTTCTTC. Protein: CASSGGHTLYNEQFF.

This clonotype was observed at least ten times. Relative to the germline gene, one junction end is altered; a read error may explain this. This chain uses TRBV11-2 with TRBJ2-5; D is ambiguous. From germline, CDR1 is SGHAT and CDR2 FQNNGV. This CDR3 comprises 13 residues. CDR3 in amino acids: CASSLAYQETQYF. CDR3 bases: TGTGCCAGCAGTTTAGCCTATCAAGAGACCCAGTACTTC.

This clonotype was counted between two and nine times. CDR3 amino acids: CASSQPTGERNTIYF. In DNA, the CDR3 is TGCGCCAGCAGCCAGCCGACGGGGGAAAGGAACACCATATATTTT. The chain recombines TRBV4-3 with TRBJ1-3; D perhaps matches TRBD1 (5 bases). CDR1 and CDR2 from the germline V gene are LGHNA and YSLEER. Trimming took 3 bases from V and 7 from J, leaving 16 bases between them. The CDR3 totals 15 residues.

This clonotype was detected ten times or more. The CDR3 region has the DNA TGTGCCAGCAGTTACCGGGGAGACCGGAACACTGAAGCTTTCTTT. It yields the protein CASSYRGDRNTEAFF. The V gene is TRBV6-2 or TRBV6-3, the J gene TRBJ1-1; D unresolved. Germline V lookup: CDR1 MNHEY, CDR2 SVGEGT. This CDR3 is built from 15 residues. V shed 2 bases and J shed 1 base, with 11 bases lying between them.

This clonotype was observed many times. CDR3 nucleotides: TGTGCCAGCAGCCCCGGACAGGGAGGCCAGCCCCAGCATTTT. Translated, it gives CASSPGQGGQPQHF. This chain uses TRBV6-1 with TRBJ1-5; 8 bases map to TRBD1. This CDR3 is built from 14 residues. The germline V gene has CDR1 MNHNS and CDR2 SASEGT. V lost 6 bases and J lost 7; bases outside the gene matches: 8.

This clonotype was seen a few times. The genes are TRBV15 and TRBJ1-1, with TRBD1 identical over 8 bases. The germline CDR1 and CDR2 sequences are LNHNV and YYDKDF (reference sequence). CDR3 size: 14 residues. V gave up 8 bases and J gave up 1 base; unmatched junction bases: 6. The CDR3 coding sequence is TGTGCCACCTCAGGGGGCGTTGGGAACACTGAAGCTTTCTTT. Translated, it gives CATSGGVGNTEAFF.

This clonotype was detected a few times. The chain employs TRBV7-9 and TRBJ1-6; possibly TRBD1 for D (5 bases). Deletions cut 4 bases from V and 8 bases from J, with 15 bases between. Germline V gene sequence: CDR1 SEHNR, CDR2 FQNEAQ (reference sequence). CDR3 size: 15 residues. Here the CDR3 reads CASSSRGSRDSPLHF. CDR3 sequence (DNA): TGTGCCAGCAGCTCGAGGGGCAGCAGGGATTCACCCCTCCACTTT.

This clonotype turned up a few times. The CDR3, as DNA: TGTGCCAGCTCACCTTCCGTGGGGGCCCGGACTGAAGCTTTCTTT. Translating it yields CASSPSVGARTEAFF. The gene calls are TRBV18 and TRBJ1-1, with D perhaps TRBD1 (6 bases). This CDR3 spans 15 amino acids. Germline V gives CDR1 KGHSH, CDR2 LQKENI. V lost 3 bases, J lost 5 bases, and 16 bases lay in between.

This clonotype was seen a few times. The chain recombines TRBV5-1 with TRBJ2-1, with 10 nucleotides matching TRBD2. Trimming removed 4 bases from V and 5 bases from J; junction bases left unmatched: 6. The germline gives CDR1 SGHRS, CDR2 YFSETQ. This CDR3 region has 15 residues. The chain's CDR3 is CASSQQRGGHNEQFF. The CDR3 bases are TGCGCCAGCAGCCAACAGCGGGGGGGGCACAATGAGCAGTTCTTC.

V and J are TRBV7-9 and TRBJ2-1; 10 nucleotides line up with TRBD2. The CDR3 consists of 15 residues. V trimming: 3 bases; J trimming: 7 bases; junction bases outside the gene matches: 6. The germline gives CDR1 SEHNR, CDR2 FQNEAQ (reference sequence). Here the CDR3 DNA reads TGTGCCAGCAGCTTCGTTACTAGCGGGACAAATGAGCAGTTCTTC. Its protein is CASSFVTSGTNEQFF.

The chain links TRBV20-1 to TRBJ1-5, with TRBD1 as a possible D gene (5 bases). The CDR3 runs 14 residues. In germline, CDR1 is DFQATT, CDR2 SNEGSKA (reference sequence). V was pared by 6 bases and J by 5 bases, with 17 bases between. CDR3 bases: TGCAGTGCCCCTAAGAGGGGCGCGTATCAGCCCCAGCATTTT. It codes for CSAPKRGAYQPQHF.

The gene calls are TRBV3-1 and TRBJ2-3; 10 bases align to TRBD2. This CDR3 has 15 residues. Germline V gene lookup returns CDR1 LGHDT and CDR2 YNNKEL (reference sequence). The V gene end was trimmed by 10 bases and the J gene end by 8 bases; junction bases not matched to a gene: 15. CDR3 residues: CATSQDQASGGTQYF. CDR3 in DNA: TGTGCCACCTCCCAAGATCAGGCTAGCGGGGGTACGCAGTATTTT.

CDR3 sequence reads: CSVEDRKNYGYTF. Here the CDR3 DNA reads TGCAGCGTTGAAGATCGCAAGAACTATGGCTACACCTTC. The V call is TRBV29-1, the J call TRBJ1-2; D not certain. The V end lost 0 bases, the J end lost 2 bases, and 7 bases lay between the germline ends. The CDR3 totals 13 residues. The germline V gene encodes CDR1 SQVTM and CDR2 ANQGSEA.

The chain couples TRBV30 to TRBJ2-7; the D is unclear. The germline CDR1 and CDR2 sequences are GTSNPN and SVGIG (reference sequence). There are 11 residues in the CDR3. V shed 0 bases and J shed 5 bases, with 5 bases lying between them. Written as DNA, the CDR3 is TGTGCCTGGAGTGTTTTCCACGAGCAGTACTTC. It codes for CAWSVFHEQYF.

This clonotype was seen a handful of times. The rearrangement joins TRBV20-1 to TRBJ2-7; D perhaps matches TRBD2 (6 bases). V lost 6 bases to trimming and J lost 0 bases, with 18 bases between them. Germline values: CDR1 DFQATT, CDR2 SNEGSKA (reference sequence). CDR3 length equals 15 residues. Here the CDR3 reads CSANRHQGLSYEQYV. CDR3 in DNA: TGCAGTGCAAACCGGCATCAGGGACTCTCCTACGAGCAGTACGTC.

Only a few counts were recorded for this clonotype. The rearrangement links TRBV7-9 to TRBJ1-4, with no clear D. Germline CDR1 is SEHNR and CDR2 is FQNEAQ (reference sequence). The length of the CDR3 is 17 residues. V lost 5 bases to trimming and J lost 0 bases, with 16 bases between them. The CDR3 reads CASSLRRLAATNEKLFF. CDR3 bases: TGTGCCAGCAGCCTGAGACGACTTGCCGCAACTAATGAAAAACTGTTTTTT.

This chain uses TRBV19 with TRBJ2-6, with 9 bases that match TRBD1. V lost 7 bases and J lost 4; bases outside the gene matches: 8. The CDR3 consists of 16 residues. Germline CDR1 LNHDA, CDR2 SQIVND (reference sequence). CDR3 sequence: CASTPTGGSGANVLTF. The CDR3 region has the DNA TGTGCCAGTACCCCGACAGGGGGATCCGGGGCCAACGTCCTGACTTTC.

The chain uses TRBV7-2 and TRBJ1-6; possibly TRBD1 for D (6 bases). The CDR3 extends over 16 amino acids. Germline assignment: CDR1 SGHTA and CDR2 FQGNSA. Trimming shortened V by 5 bases and J by 8 bases, and 19 bases separated the two germline ends. In nucleotides, the CDR3 is TGTGCCAGCAGCCCCCCTCAGGCGGGGGGCGATTCACCCCTCCACTTT. Its protein product is CASSPPQAGGDSPLHF.

The chain joins TRBV29-1 to TRBJ2-3, with D perhaps matching TRBD2 (6 bases). Trimming shortened V by 6 bases and J by 2 bases, and 12 bases separated the two germline ends. The CDR3 totals 13 residues. CDR1 is SQVTM and CDR2 is ANQGSEA in the germline V gene. The CDR3 nucleotides are TGCAGCGTCGGAGAGGGACTCACAGATACGCAGTATTTT. Its translation is CSVGEGLTDTQYF.

A few counts support this clonotype. The rearrangement links TRBV11-2 to TRBJ2-7; TRBD2 aligns across 13 bases. Germline values: CDR1 SGHAT, CDR2 FQNNGV. CDR3 length: 19 amino acids. J lost 0 bases, V lost 2 bases, and 10 bases had no gene match. The CDR3: CASSLRRLAGGAFSYEQYF. Written as DNA, the CDR3 is TGTGCCAGCAGCTTACGGAGACTAGCGGGGGGCGCATTCTCCTACGAGCAGTACTTC.